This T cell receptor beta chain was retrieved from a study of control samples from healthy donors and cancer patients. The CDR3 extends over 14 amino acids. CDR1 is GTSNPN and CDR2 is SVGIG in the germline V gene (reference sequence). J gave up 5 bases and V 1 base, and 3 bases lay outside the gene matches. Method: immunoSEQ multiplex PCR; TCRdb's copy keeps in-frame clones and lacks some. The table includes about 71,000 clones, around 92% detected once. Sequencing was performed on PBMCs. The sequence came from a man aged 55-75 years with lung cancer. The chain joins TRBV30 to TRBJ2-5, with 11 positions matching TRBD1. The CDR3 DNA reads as TGTGCCTGGAGTGGGACAGGGGGCGTCGAGACCCAGTACTTC. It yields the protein CAWSGTGGVETQYF.